Listed below are T cell receptor beta chains from one sample, sequenced in a study of response to subunit inactivated influenza vaccine. TCRdb recomputed calls from the RT-PCR reads with MiXCR, one row per CDR3 protein. In the table there are about 520,000 distinct CDR3 sequences, around 9.9% of which are singletons. The sample was PBMCs from blood, taken about 6 weeks after vaccination. The receptors were sampled from a man aged 45-65 years who received an inactivated influenza vaccine. The conserved cysteine and the conserved F or W are not part of the CDR3 here. Clone size is stated in some rows and not others, as once, few, many or a class when expanded.

abundance,v_gene,CDR3aa
many,TRBV7-2,ASSLEYANTGELF
-,TRBV20-1,SASEGAREGYT
few,TRBV28,ASFSRSSYEQY
-,TRBV5-5,ASSALLGGRFEQY
many,TRBV12-3/TRBV12-4,ASKGGNEETQY
few,TRBV7-3,ASSPMAGEGLEQF
few,TRBV20-1,SADRDADTQY
few,TRBV10-3,ASSLAGNAGELF
few,TRBV7-9,ASSLVFETQY
few,TRBV12-3/TRBV12-4,ASSLSFGSKETQY
many,TRBV3-1,ASSQAVTDTQY
-,TRBV12-3/TRBV12-4,ASSFRGLRGYGYT
-,TRBV5-1,ASSNGPSTDTQY
few,TRBV18,ASSPPNNRGRDTQY
few,TRBV2,ASSSSGQGGRNTEAF
few,TRBV4-1,ASSQVPGAVSTDTQY
many,TRBV5-1,ASSLKRNTEAF
few,TRBV12-3/TRBV12-4,ASSSRLAGGPKETQY
many,TRBV10-3,ATTGARSEQY
few,TRBV6-2/TRBV6-3,ASSFSSGRARTGELF
few,TRBV20-1,SAQTAERGSTDTQY
-,TRBV7-2,ASSYSGAAQETQY